The 24 T cell receptor beta chains in this list originate from one sample, sequenced in a study of persistence of HIV-infected CD4 T cells. The stimulus was an HIV-1 Gag 15-mer peptide pool, roughly 1 ug/peptide/mL. CD40L/CD69 double-negative CD45RO-high memory CD4+ T cells were collected. These receptors' targets are unknown. The libraries were made with immunoSEQ version 4 in survey mode. Clones were sequenced by immunoSEQ multiplex PCR, and TCRdb holds only the in-frame ones, with some missing. This sample carries 36,000 or so clones, about 81% of them seen once, and the ten largest clones take 0.9% to 1%. The sequencing used cultured CD4+ T cells from PBMCs, collected from a patient who received antiretroviral therapy. These TCRs come from an adult with HIV. The donor label of this sample is uncertain.

V and J are TRBV29-1 and TRBJ2-7; D possibly corresponds to TRBD1 (6 bases). Germline CDR1 SQVTM, CDR2 ANQGSEA. The germline V and J ends were trimmed by 6 bases and 1 base, with 16 bases remaining between them. The CDR3 loop spans 14 amino acids. The DNA for the CDR3 is TGCAGCGTAGAAAGCGGACAGACTTCCTACGAGCAGTACTTC. It translates to CSVESGQTSYEQYF.

J is TRBJ1-5 and V is TRBV2; no firm D call. The germline V gene has CDR1 SNHLY and CDR2 FYNNEI. The CDR3 spans 13 residues. The V and J ends lost 1 base and 13 bases respectively, with 14 bases between them. CDR3 nucleotide sequence: TGTGCCAGCAGTGAAGGGGAAAAAGGCGAACAGCATTTT. Protein sequence: CASSEGEKGEQHF. The full variable domain, its missing parts supplied by reference TRBV2 and TRBJ1-5, is EPEVTQTPSHQVTQMGQEVILRCVPISNHLYFYWYRQILGQKVEFLVSFYNNEISEKSEIFDDQFSVERPDGSNFTLKIRSTKLEDSAMYFCASSEGEKGEQHFGDGTRLSIL.

The chain links TRBV24-1 to TRBJ2-2; D is ambiguous. Trimming removed 11 bases from V and 0 bases from J, with 12 bases in between. The CDR3 is made up of 14 amino acids. Germline V CDR1 and CDR2: KGHDR, SFDVKD. CDR3 in amino acids: CAIGRSANTGELFF. In DNA, the CDR3 is TGTGCCATAGGACGGTCCGCGAACACCGGGGAGCTGTTTTTT.

The DNA of the CDR3 is TGTGCCAGCAGTGAAGCAGCAAGGGCAGGGCCCAACACTGAAGCTTTCTTT. It yields the protein CASSEAARAGPNTEAFF. The chain employs TRBV6-1 and TRBJ1-1, with TRBD1 as a possible D gene (5 bases). Germline V gene data show CDR1 as MNHNS and CDR2 as SASEGT. There are 17 residues in the CDR3. Trimming cost V 0 bases and J 2 bases, with 16 bases left between them.

Only a few counts were recorded for this clone. V and J are TRBV2 and TRBJ1-2, with a possible D match to TRBD1 (5 bases). V was shortened by 5 bases and J by 8 bases, with 9 bases between the two germline ends. CDR3 length: 11 amino acids. Germline CDR1 reads SNHLY; CDR2 reads FYNNEI. CDR3 protein: CASSTQGGYTF. CDR3 coding DNA: TGTGCCAGCAGTACGCAGGGAGGCTACACCTTC.

The chain links TRBV20-1 to TRBJ2-3; D is perhaps TRBD1 (5 bases). Trimming cost V 3 bases and J 0 bases, with 13 bases left between them. Germline V gene data show CDR1 as DFQATT and CDR2 as SNEGSKA (reference sequence). This CDR3 region has 15 residues. The CDR3, as DNA: TGCAGTGCTAGTATAGCCCAGGGAAGCACAGATACGCAGTATTTT. Amino acids: CSASIAQGSTDTQYF.

This clone was seen more than once but under ten times. This chain links TRBV4-2 with TRBJ1-1, with D maybe TRBD1 (5 bases). The CDR3 has 17 residues. Germline V lookup: CDR1 LGHNA, CDR2 YNFKEQ. Deletions cut 4 bases from V and 3 bases from J, with 21 bases between. The CDR3 nucleotides are TGTGCCAGCAGCCGAGAGCCGATTGTACCGGGGCACACTGAAGCTTTCTTT. Its protein is CASSREPIVPGHTEAFF.

The V call is TRBV19, the J call TRBJ1-3; unclear D gene. The CDR3 runs 15 residues. The V end lost 8 bases, the J end lost 0 bases, and 14 bases lay between the germline ends. Germline lookup yields CDR1 LNHDA and CDR2 SQIVND (reference sequence). The CDR3: CASRKTVSSGNTIYF. Written as DNA, the CDR3 is TGTGCCAGTCGAAAAACAGTGTCCTCTGGAAACACCATATATTTT.

The chain links TRBV9 to TRBJ2-3; D unresolved. This CDR3 is 14 amino acids long. Between the trimmed V and J ends, which lost 4 bases and 6 bases, there was a span of 15 bases. The germline gives CDR1 SGDLS, CDR2 YYNGEE. CDR3 region: CASSLGWPRDTQYF. DNA for the CDR3: TGTGCCAGCAGCTTGGGGTGGCCTCGGGATACGCAGTATTTT.

V is TRBV4-2 and J is TRBJ2-1; D ambiguous. Trimming removed 1 base at V and 0 bases at J, with 13 bases between. CDR3 length equals 17 residues. The germline gives CDR1 LGHNA, CDR2 YNFKEQ. The CDR3: CASSQVLGTSSYNEQFF. CDR3 bases: TGTGCCAGCAGCCAAGTTCTCGGTACGAGCTCCTACAATGAGCAGTTCTTC.

CDR3: CATSRGGAGNIQYF. CDR3 DNA sequence: TGTGCCACCAGCCGCGGGGGGGCTGGGAACATTCAGTACTTC. V and J are TRBV24-1 and TRBJ2-4; 9 nucleotides line up with TRBD2. J was trimmed by 7 bases and V by 7 bases; bases with no gene match: 7. The CDR3 is 14 residues long. Germline CDR1 is KGHDR and CDR2 is SFDVKD.

CDR3 nucleotide sequence: TGTGCCAGCAGCCAGACAGGGGGAGGATCACCCCTCCACTTT. Translation gives CASSQTGGGSPLHF. The chain links TRBV7-9 to TRBJ1-6; 9 bases are shared with TRBD1. The length of the CDR3 is 14 residues. The V segment lost 5 bases and the J segment 10 bases; nucleotides outside the gene matches: 6. In germline, CDR1 is SEHNR, CDR2 FQNEAQ (reference sequence).

The J gene is TRBJ2-2, the V gene TRBV10-2; D is undetermined. Germline loops: CDR1 WSHSY, CDR2 SAAADI. The V and J ends lost 1 base and 3 bases respectively, with 9 bases between them. The CDR3 totals 15 residues. CDR3 DNA sequence: TGCGCCAGCAGTGAGTTTCTTAGGGACACCGGGGAGCTGTTTTTT. This sequence encodes CASSEFLRDTGELFF.

This clone was found a few times. V and J are TRBV6-5 and TRBJ1-1; D is uncertain. Germline loops: CDR1 MNHEY, CDR2 SVGAGI. CDR3 length: 13 residues. V shed 2 bases and J shed 2 bases, with 6 bases lying between them. CDR3 sequence reads: CASSYRFNTEAFF. The DNA of the CDR3 is TGTGCCAGCAGTTACCGTTTTAACACTGAAGCTTTCTTT.

The gene calls are TRBV19 and TRBJ2-2, with TRBD2 as a possible D gene (5 bases). Trimming took 10 bases from V and 1 from J, leaving 19 bases between them. The CDR3 length is 16 residues. Germline V gives CDR1 LNHDA, CDR2 SQIVND (reference sequence). The CDR3 DNA sequence: TGTGCCACTTCGGGGTACATCTCCATGAACACCGGGGAGCTGTTTTTT. Protein: CATSGYISMNTGELFF.

V and J are TRBV5-1 and TRBJ2-5, with D unclear. Between the trimmed V and J ends, which lost 0 bases and 5 bases, there was a span of 14 bases. Germline V CDR1 and CDR2: SGHRS, YFSETQ. CDR3 length equals 15 residues. CDR3 bases: TGCGCCAGCAGCTTGGAGTCTGGACGTCCGGAGACCCAGTACTTC. This sequence encodes CASSLESGRPETQYF.

V gene TRBV5-1 combines with J gene TRBJ1-1; D uncertain. Between the trimmed V and J ends, which lost 4 bases and 1 base, there was a span of 8 bases. This CDR3 is 13 amino acids long. Germline CDR1 and CDR2: SGHRS and YFSETQ. The CDR3 region has the DNA TGCGCCAGCAGCGCTGAGAGGAACACTGAAGCTTTCTTT. Its translation: CASSAERNTEAFF.

The rearrangement uses TRBV7-9 and TRBJ2-5; either TRBD1 or TRBD2 may supply D (6 bases each). The CDR3 has 14 amino acids. Per germline, CDR1 SEHNR and CDR2 FQNEAQ (reference sequence). The germline V and J ends were trimmed by 2 bases and 5 bases, with 12 bases remaining between them. The CDR3 nucleotides are TGTGCCAGCAGCTTATCGGGGGCAGGGGAGACCCAGTACTTC. It is translated as CASSLSGAGETQYF.

The V call is TRBV6-4, the J call TRBJ1-2; 7 nucleotides match TRBD1. Unmatched junction bases numbered 20, after V lost 4 bases and J lost 6 bases. CDR1 is MRHNA and CDR2 is SNTAGT in the germline V gene. This CDR3 is built from 18 residues. The CDR3 DNA reads as TGTGCCAGCAGTGTCTATTCCTCCGGGACAGCCTTTTTTCATGGCTACACCTTC. It codes for CASSVYSSGTAFFHGYTF.

This clone was detected a few times. V usage is TRBV6-6 and J usage is TRBJ2-1; D unresolved. CDR3 length equals 14 residues. The germline CDR1 and CDR2 sequences are MNHNY and SVGAGI (reference sequence). With 7 bases removed from V and 3 bases from J, the gap between germline ends came to 13 bases. For the CDR3, the DNA is TGTGCCAGCAAAGGGTGGGAAATCTACAATGAGCAGTTCTTC. This encodes CASKGWEIYNEQFF.

The chain uses TRBV30 and TRBJ2-1, with 9 bases lining up with TRBD1. Germline assignment: CDR1 GTSNPN and CDR2 SVGIG (reference sequence). The CDR3 spans 14 residues. Unmatched junction bases numbered 7, after V lost 2 bases and J lost 8 bases. CDR3 bases: TGTGCCTGGAGTCCGGGACAGGGCGTCGATGAGCAGTTCTTC. Its protein is CAWSPGQGVDEQFF.

J is TRBJ2-5 and V is TRBV10-3; D is unclear. CDR1 ENHRY and CDR2 SYGVKD come from the germline V gene. V shed 8 bases and J shed 5 bases, with 18 bases lying between them. This CDR3 has 14 residues. CDR3 loop: CAISRSEFGETQYF. CDR3 nucleotides: TGTGCCATCTCACGCTCGGAGTTTGGGGAGACCCAGTACTTC.

The J gene is TRBJ1-1, the V gene TRBV19; D might be TRBD1 (6 bases). The germline V gene has CDR1 LNHDA and CDR2 SQIVND (reference sequence). The V gene lost 5 bases and the J gene lost 2 bases, with 12 bases spanning the gap. CDR3 length equals 14 residues. CDR3 nucleotides: TGTGCCAGTAGTGCCGCACAGGGTAACACTGAAGCTTTCTTT. It is translated as CASSAAQGNTEAFF.

As DNA, the CDR3 is TGTGCCAGCAGCCAAGCGCAGTTCCACTATGGCTACACCTTC. This codes for CASSQAQFHYGYTF. The rearrangement joins TRBV14 to TRBJ1-2; D is uncertain. V was trimmed by 1 base and J by 3 bases, leaving 9 bases between them. Germline assignment: CDR1 SGHDN and CDR2 FVKESK. The length of the CDR3 is 14 residues.